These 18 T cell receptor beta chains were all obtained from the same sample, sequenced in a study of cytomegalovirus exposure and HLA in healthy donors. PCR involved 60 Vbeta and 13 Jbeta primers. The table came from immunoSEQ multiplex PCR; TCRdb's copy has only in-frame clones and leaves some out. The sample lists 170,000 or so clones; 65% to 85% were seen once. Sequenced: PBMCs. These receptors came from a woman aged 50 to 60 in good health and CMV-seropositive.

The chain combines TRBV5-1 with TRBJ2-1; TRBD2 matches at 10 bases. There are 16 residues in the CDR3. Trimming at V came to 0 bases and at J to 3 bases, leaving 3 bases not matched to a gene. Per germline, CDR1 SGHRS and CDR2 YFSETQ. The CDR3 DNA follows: TGCGCCAGCAGCTTGGGGTCTAGCGGGGGCTACAATGAGCAGTTCTTC. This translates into CASSLGSSGGYNEQFF.

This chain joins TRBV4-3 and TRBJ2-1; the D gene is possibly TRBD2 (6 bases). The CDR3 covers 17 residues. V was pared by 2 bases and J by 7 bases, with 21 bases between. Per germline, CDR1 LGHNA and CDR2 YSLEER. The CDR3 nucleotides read TGCGCCAGCAGCCAATCGGCGGGACGACGGAATCGGAATGAGCAGTTCTTC. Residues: CASSQSAGRRNRNEQFF.

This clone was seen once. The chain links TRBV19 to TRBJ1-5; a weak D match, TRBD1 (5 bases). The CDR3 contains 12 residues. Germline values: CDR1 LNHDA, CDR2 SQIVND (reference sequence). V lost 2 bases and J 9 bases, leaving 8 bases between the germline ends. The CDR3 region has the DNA TGTGCCAGTAGTATACCGGGGGGGCCCCAGCATTTT. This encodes CASSIPGGPQHF.

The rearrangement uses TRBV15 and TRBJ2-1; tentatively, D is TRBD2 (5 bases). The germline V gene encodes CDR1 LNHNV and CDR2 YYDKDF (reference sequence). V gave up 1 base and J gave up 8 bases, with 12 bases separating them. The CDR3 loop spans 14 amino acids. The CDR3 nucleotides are TGTGCCACCAGCAGAGCAGTGAGCGGCGATGAGCAGTTCTTC. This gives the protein CATSRAVSGDEQFF. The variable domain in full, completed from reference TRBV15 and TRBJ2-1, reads DAMVIQNPRYQVTQFGKPVTLSCSQTLNHNVMYWYQQKSSQAPKLLFHYYDKDFNNEADTPDNFQSRRPNTSFCFLDIRSPGLGDTAMYLCATSRAVSGDEQFFGPGTRLTVL.

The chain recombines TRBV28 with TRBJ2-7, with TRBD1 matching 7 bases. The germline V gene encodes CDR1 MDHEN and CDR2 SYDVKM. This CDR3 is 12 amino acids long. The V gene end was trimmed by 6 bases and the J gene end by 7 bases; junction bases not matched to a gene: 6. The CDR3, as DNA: TGTGCCAGCAGCACAGGGGAAAGGGAGCAGTACTTC. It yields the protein CASSTGEREQYF. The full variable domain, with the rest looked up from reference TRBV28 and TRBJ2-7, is DVKVTQSSRYLVKRTGEKVFLECVQDMDHENMFWYRQDPGLGLRLIYFSYDVKMKEKGDIPEGYSVSREKKERFSLILESASTNQTSMYLCASSTGEREQYFGPGTRLTVT.

DNA for the CDR3: TGTGCCAGCAGTTACCCGGCGCGGGACAGCTCCTACGAGCAGTACTTC. Protein sequence: CASSYPARDSSYEQYF. V and J are TRBV6-6 and TRBJ2-7, with a tentative D call TRBD1 (7 bases). Per the germline V gene, CDR1 is MNHNY and CDR2 is SVGAGI (reference sequence). This CDR3 spans 16 amino acids. V was clipped by 2 bases and J by 0 bases, with 14 bases between them.

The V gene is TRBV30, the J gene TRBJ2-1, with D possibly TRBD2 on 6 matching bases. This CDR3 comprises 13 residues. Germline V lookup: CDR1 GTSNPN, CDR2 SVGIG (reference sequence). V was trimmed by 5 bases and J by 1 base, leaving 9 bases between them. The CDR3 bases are TGTGCCTGGCTTGGGGGGTCCTACAATGAGCAGTTCTTC. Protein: CAWLGGSYNEQFF.

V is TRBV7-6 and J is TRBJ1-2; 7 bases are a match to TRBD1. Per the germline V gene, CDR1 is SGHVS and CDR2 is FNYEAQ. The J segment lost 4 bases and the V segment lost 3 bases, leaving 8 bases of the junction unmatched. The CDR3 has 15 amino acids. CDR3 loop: CASSLTAGTVYGYTF. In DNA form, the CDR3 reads TGTGCCAGCAGCTTGACAGCCGGGACAGTCTATGGCTACACCTTC.

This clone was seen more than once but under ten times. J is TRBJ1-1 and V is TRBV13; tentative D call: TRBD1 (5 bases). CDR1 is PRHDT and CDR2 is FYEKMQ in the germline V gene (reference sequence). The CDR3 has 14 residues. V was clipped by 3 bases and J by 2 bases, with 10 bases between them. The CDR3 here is CASSFDSQNTEAFF. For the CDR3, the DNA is TGTGCCAGCAGCTTTGACAGCCAAAACACTGAAGCTTTCTTT.

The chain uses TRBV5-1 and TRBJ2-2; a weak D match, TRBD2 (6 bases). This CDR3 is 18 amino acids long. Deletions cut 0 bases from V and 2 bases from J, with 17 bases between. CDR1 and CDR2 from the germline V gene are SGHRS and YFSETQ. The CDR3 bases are TGCGCCAGCAGCTTGGGACTTATACCGGGGGAAAACACCGGGGAGCTGTTTTTT. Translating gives CASSLGLIPGENTGELFF.

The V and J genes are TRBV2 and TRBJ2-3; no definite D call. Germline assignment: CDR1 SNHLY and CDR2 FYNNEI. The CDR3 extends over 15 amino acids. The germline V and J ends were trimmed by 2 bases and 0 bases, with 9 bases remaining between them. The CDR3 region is CASSEQASSTDTQYF. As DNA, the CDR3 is TGTGCCAGCAGTGAACAGGCATCTAGCACAGATACGCAGTATTTT. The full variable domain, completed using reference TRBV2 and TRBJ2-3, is EPEVTQTPSHQVTQMGQEVILRCVPISNHLYFYWYRQILGQKVEFLVSFYNNEISEKSEIFDDQFSVERPDGSNFTLKIRSTKLEDSAMYFCASSEQASSTDTQYFGPGTRLTVL.

The CDR3 bases are TGTGCCAGCAGTTTACAGGGGGTTTATGGCTACACCTTC. Amino acid sequence: CASSLQGVYGYTF. This sequence joins TRBV6-5 and TRBJ1-2, with TRBD1 identical over 8 bases. The junction had 3 bases not matched to a gene; V was cut back by 4 bases and J by 5 bases. The CDR3 spans 13 residues. Germline values: CDR1 MNHEY, CDR2 SVGAGI.

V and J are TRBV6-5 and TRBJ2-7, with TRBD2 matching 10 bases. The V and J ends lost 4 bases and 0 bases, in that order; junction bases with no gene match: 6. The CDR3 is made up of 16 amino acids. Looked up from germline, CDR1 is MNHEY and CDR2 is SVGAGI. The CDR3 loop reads CASSSGLADRSYEQYF. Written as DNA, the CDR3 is TGTGCCAGCAGTTCCGGACTAGCGGACCGCTCCTACGAGCAGTACTTC.

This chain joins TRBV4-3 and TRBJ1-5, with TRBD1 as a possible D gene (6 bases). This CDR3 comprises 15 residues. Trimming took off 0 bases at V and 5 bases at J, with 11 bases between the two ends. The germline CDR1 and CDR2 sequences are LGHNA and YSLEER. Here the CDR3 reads CASSQDQGTYQPQHF. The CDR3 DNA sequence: TGCGCCAGCAGCCAAGATCAGGGGACGTATCAGCCCCAGCATTTT.

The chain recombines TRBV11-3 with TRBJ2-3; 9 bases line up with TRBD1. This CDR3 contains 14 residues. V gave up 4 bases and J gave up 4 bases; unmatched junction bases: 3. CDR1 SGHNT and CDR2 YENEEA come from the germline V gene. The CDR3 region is CASSSGQGADTQYF. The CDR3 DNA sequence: TGTGCCAGCAGCTCGGGACAGGGAGCAGATACGCAGTATTTT.

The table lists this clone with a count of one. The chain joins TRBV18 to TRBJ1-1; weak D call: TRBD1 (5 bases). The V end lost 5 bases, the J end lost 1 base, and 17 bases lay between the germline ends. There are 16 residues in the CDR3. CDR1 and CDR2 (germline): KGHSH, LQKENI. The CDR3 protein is CASSLRDFSSNTEAFF. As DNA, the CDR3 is TGTGCCAGCTCATTACGGGACTTCTCCTCGAACACTGAAGCTTTCTTT.

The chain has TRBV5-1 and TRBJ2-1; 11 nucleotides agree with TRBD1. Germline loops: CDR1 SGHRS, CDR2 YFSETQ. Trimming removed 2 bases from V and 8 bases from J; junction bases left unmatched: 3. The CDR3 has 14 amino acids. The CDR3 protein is CASSFGTGGYEQFF. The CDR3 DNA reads TGCGCCAGCAGCTTCGGGACAGGGGGGTATGAGCAGTTCTTC.

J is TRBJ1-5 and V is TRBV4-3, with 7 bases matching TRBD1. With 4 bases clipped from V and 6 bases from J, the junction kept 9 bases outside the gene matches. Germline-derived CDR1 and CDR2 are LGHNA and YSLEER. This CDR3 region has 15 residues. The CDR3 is CASSPYRGDGQPQHF. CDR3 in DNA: TGCGCCAGCAGCCCCTACAGGGGCGACGGTCAGCCCCAGCATTTT.